This T cell receptor (beta chain) was documented in a study of T cell repertoires in cytomegalovirus infection. After removal of 0 bases from V and 4 bases from J, the junction contained 6 bases not matched to a gene. The CDR3 extends over 15 amino acids. CDR1 DFQATT and CDR2 SNEGSKA come from the germline V gene (reference sequence). This clonotype was detected a few times. One entry per CDR3 protein results from TCRdb running MiXCR on the reads. Among roughly 500,000 distinct CDR3 sequences, about 11% were seen once, and the ten largest hold 9.5% to 13%. The chain employs TRBV20-1 and TRBJ2-5; 9 nucleotides match TRBD2. Sequencing used PBMCs. The source is a human donor in good health (CMV status not recorded). Some clones in this sample may be carry-over from other donors' samples. This CDR3 reads CSAREGSGRGETQYF. The CDR3 DNA reads TGCAGTGCTAGAGAAGGTAGCGGGAGAGGAGAGACCCAGTACTTC.